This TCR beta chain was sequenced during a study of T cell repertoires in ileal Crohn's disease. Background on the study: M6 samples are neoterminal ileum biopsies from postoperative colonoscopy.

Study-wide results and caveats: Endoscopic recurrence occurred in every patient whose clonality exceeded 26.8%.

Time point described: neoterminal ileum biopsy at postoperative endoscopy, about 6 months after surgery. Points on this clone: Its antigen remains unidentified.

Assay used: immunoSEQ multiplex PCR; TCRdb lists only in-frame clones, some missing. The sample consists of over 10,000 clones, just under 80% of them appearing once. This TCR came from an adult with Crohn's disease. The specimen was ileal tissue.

The CDR3 region has the DNA TGTGCCAGCAGTTATCAAGACAGGGGAGCTAACTATGGCTACACCTTC. Translation gives CASSYQDRGANYGYTF. The genes are TRBV6-5 and TRBJ1-2; 8 positions agree with TRBD1. The CDR3 runs to 16 residues. Germline V gene sequence: CDR1 MNHEY, CDR2 SVGAGI. V lost 3 bases and J lost 0; bases outside the gene matches: 6.